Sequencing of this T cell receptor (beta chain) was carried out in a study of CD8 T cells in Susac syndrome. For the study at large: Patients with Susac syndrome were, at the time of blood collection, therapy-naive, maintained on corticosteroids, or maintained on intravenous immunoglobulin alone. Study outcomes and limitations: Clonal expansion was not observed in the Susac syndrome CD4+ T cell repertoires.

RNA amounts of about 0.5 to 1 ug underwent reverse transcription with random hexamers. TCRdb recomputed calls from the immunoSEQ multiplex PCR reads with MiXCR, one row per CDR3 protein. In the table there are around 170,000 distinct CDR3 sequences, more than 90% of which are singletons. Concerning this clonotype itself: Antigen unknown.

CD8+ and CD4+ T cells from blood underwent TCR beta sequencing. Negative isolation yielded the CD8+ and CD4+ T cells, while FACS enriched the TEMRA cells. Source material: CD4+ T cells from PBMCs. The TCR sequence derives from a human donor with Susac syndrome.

The CDR3 nucleotides read TGTGCCAGCAGTGAGACAGGGGGTTGGAATGAGCAGTTCTTC. Translation: CASSETGGWNEQFF. The J gene is TRBJ2-1, the V gene TRBV2; 9 bases align to TRBD1. Losses at the gene ends were 3 bases for V and 7 bases for J; bases not matched to a gene: 4. CDR3 length: 14 amino acids. CDR1 SNHLY and CDR2 FYNNEI come from the germline V gene.